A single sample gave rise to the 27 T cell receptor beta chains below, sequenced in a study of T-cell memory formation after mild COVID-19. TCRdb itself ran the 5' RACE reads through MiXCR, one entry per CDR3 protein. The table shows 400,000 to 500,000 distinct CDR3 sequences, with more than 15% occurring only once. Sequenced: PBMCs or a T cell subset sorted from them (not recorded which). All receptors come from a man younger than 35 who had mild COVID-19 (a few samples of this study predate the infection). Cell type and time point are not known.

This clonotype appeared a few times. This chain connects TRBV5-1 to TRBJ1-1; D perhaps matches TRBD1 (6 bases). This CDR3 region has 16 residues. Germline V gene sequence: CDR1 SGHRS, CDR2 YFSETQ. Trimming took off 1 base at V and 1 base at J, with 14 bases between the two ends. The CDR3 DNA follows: TGCGCCAGCAGCTTGTTTACCGGGGGCGAGAACACTGAAGCTTTCTTT. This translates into CASSLFTGGENTEAFF.

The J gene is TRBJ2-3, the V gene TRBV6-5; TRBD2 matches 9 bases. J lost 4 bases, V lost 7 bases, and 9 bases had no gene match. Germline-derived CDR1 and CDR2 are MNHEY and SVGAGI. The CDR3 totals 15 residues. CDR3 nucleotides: TGTGCCAGCAAATGGGCGGGGGGGCGTCCAGATACGCAGTATTTT. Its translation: CASKWAGGRPDTQYF.

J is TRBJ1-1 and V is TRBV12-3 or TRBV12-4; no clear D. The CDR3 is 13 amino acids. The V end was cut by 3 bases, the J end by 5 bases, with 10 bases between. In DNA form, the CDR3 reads TGTGCCAGCAGTTTCCCCGGGGAGACTGAAGCTTTCTTT. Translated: CASSFPGETEAFF.

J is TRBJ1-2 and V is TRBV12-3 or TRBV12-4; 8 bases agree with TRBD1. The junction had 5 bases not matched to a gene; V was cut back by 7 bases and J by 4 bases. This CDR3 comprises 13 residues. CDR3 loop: CASTPGQGYGYTF. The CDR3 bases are TGTGCCAGCACCCCAGGACAGGGCTATGGCTACACCTTC.

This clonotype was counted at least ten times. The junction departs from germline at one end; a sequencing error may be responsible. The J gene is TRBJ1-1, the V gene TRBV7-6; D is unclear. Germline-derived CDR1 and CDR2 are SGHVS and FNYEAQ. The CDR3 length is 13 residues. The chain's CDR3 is CASSRSGNTEAFF. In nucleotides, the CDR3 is TGCGCCAGCAGTCGGTCCGGGAACACTGAAGCTTTCTTT. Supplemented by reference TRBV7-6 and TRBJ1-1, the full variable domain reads GAGVSQSPRYKVTKRGQDVALRCDPISGHVSLYWYRQALGQGPEFLTYFNYEAQQDKSGLPNDRFSAERPEGSISTLTIQRTEQRDSAMYRCASSRSGNTEAFFGQGTRLTVV.

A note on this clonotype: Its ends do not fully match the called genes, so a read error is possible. The CDR3 DNA reads as TGTGCTAGCAGCTTATATAACAGAGACACAGATACGCAGTATTTT. This gives the protein CASSLYNRDTDTQYF. The chain has TRBV7-7 and TRBJ2-3; D unresolved. From germline, CDR1 is SSHAT and CDR2 FNYEAQ (reference sequence). This CDR3 is 15 amino acids long.

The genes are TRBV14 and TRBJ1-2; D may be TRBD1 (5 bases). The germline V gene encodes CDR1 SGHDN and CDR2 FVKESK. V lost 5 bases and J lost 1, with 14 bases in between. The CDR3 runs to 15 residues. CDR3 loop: CASSYSGQGNYGYTF. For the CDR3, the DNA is TGTGCCAGCAGCTACTCTGGGCAGGGTAACTATGGCTACACCTTC.

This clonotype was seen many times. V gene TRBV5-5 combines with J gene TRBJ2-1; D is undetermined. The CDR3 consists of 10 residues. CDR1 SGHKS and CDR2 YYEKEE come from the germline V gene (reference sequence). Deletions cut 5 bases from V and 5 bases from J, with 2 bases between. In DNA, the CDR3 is TGTGCCAGCAGGCACAATGAGCAGTTCTTC. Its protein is CASRHNEQFF.

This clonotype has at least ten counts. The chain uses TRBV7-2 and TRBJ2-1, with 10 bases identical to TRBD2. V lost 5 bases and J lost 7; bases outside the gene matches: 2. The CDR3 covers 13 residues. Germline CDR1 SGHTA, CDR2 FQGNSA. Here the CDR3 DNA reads TGTGCCAGCAGCCGGACTAGCGGAAATGAGCAGTTCTTC. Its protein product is CASSRTSGNEQFF.

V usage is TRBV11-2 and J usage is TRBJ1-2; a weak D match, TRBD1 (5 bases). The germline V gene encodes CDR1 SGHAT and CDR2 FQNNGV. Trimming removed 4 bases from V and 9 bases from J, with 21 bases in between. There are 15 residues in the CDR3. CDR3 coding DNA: TGTGCCAGCAGCTCAAAAGACAGCCCCTGGATGAGCTACACCTTC. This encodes CASSSKDSPWMSYTF.

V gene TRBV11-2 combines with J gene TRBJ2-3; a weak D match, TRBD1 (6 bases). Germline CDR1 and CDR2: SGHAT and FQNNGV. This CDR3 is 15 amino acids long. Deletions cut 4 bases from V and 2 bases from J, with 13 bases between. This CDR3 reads CASSSRDMTTDTQYF. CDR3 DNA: TGTGCCAGCAGCTCAAGGGACATGACCACAGATACGCAGTATTTT.

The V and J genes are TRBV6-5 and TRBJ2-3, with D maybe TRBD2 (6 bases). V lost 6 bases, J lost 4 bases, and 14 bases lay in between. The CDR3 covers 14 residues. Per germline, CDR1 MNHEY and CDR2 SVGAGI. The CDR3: CASSPWEAADTQYF. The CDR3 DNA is TGTGCCAGCAGCCCCTGGGAGGCCGCAGATACGCAGTATTTT.

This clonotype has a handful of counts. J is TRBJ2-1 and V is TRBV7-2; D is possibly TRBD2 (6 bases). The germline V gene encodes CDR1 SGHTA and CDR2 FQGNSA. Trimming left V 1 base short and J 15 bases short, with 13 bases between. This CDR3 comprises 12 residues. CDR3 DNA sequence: TGTGCCAGCAGCTTAGGGGGCCTCGGGAGGTTCTTC. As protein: CASSLGGLGRFF.

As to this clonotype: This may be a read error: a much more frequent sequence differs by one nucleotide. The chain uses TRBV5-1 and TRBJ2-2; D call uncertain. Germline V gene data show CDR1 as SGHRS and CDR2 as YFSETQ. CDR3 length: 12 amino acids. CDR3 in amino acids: CDSSLTAGELFF. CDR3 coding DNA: TGCGACAGCAGCTTGACTGCCGGGGAGCTGTTTTTT.

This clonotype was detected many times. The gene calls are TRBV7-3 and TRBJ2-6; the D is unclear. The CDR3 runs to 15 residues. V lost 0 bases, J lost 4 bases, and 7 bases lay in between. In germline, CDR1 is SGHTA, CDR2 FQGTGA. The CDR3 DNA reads TGTGCCAGCAGCTTAACAGGGCCCGGGGCCAACGTCCTGACTTTC. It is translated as CASSLTGPGANVLTF.

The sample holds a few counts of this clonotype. For the CDR3, the DNA is TGCAGTGCTCTCCGAGCGGGGAGGCGAGATACGCAGTATTTT. Its protein product is CSALRAGRRDTQYF. The chain links TRBV20-1 to TRBJ2-3; 7 positions agree with TRBD2. Germline CDR1 DFQATT, CDR2 SNEGSKA (reference sequence). This CDR3 has 14 amino acids. The J segment lost 5 bases and the V segment lost 5 bases, leaving 10 bases of the junction unmatched.

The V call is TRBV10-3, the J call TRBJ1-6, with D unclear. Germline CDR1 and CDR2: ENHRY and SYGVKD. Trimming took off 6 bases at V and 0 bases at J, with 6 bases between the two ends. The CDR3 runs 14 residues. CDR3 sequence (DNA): TGTGCCATCAGGAGCAACTCCTATAATTCACCCCTCCACTTT. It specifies CAIRSNSYNSPLHF.

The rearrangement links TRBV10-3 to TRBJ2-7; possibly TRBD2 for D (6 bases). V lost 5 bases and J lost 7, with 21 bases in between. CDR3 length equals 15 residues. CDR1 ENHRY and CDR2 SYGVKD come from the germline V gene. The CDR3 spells CAISRSLGPGGEQYV. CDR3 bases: TGTGCCATCAGTCGTAGTTTGGGTCCCGGGGGAGAGCAGTACGTC.

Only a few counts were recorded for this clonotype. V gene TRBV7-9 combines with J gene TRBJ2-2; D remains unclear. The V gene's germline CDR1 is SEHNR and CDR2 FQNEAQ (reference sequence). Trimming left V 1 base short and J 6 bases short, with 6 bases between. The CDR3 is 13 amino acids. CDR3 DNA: TGTGCCAGCAGCTTAGATTTCGCCGGGGAGCTGTTTTTT. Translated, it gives CASSLDFAGELFF.

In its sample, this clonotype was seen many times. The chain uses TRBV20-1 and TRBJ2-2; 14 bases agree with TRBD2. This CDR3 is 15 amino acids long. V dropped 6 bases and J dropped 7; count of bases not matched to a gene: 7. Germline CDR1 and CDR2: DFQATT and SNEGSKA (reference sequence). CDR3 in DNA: TGCAGTGCACGGGGACTAGCGGGGGTAGGCGGGGAGCTGTTTTTT. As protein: CSARGLAGVGGELFF.

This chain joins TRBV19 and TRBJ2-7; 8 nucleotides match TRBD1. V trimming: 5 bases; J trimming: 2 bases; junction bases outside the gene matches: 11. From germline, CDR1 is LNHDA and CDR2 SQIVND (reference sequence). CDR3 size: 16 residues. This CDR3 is CASSLTTGAGTYEQYF. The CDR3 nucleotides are TGTGCCAGTAGTCTCACGACAGGGGCTGGGACCTACGAGCAGTACTTC.

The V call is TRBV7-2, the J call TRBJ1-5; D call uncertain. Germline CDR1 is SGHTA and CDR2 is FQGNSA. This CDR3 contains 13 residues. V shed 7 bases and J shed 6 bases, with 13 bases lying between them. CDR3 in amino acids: CASTPNEGQPQHF. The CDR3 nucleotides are TGTGCCAGCACCCCCAACGAGGGTCAGCCCCAGCATTTT.

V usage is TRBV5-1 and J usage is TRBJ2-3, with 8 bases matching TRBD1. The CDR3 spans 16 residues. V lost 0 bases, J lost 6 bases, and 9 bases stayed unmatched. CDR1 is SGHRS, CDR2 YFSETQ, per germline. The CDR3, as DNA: TGCGCCAGCAGCTTGGCGCGGCACAGGGGGTCGGATACGCAGTATTTT. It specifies CASSLARHRGSDTQYF.

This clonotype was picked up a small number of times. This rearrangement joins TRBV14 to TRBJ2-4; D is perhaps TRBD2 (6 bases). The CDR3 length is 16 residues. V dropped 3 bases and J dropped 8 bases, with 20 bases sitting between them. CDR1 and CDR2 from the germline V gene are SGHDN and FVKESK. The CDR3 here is CASSQPGLPGQDIQYF. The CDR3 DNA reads TGTGCCAGCAGCCAGCCGGGACTCCCGGGTCAGGACATTCAGTACTTC.

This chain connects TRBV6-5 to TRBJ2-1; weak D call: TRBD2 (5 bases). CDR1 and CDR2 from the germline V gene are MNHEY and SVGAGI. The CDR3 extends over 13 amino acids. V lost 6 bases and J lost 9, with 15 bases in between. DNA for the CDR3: TGTGCCAGCAGCCTCCCTCTAGCTGGTGAGCAGTTCTTC. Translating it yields CASSLPLAGEQFF.

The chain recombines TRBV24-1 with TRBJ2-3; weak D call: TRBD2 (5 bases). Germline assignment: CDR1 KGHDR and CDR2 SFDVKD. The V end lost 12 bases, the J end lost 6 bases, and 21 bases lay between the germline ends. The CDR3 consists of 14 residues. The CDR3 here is CAPRGGEGRDTQYF. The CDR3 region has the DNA TGTGCCCCGCGAGGTGGCGAGGGTCGGGATACGCAGTATTTT.

CDR3 in DNA: TGTGCCAGCAGTTTAACGAGGGTCAATCAGCCCCAGCATTTT. Translated, it gives CASSLTRVNQPQHF. The chain joins TRBV12-3 or TRBV12-4 to TRBJ1-5; D gene unclear. CDR3 length: 14 amino acids. V lost 2 bases and J 3 bases, leaving 8 bases between the germline ends.